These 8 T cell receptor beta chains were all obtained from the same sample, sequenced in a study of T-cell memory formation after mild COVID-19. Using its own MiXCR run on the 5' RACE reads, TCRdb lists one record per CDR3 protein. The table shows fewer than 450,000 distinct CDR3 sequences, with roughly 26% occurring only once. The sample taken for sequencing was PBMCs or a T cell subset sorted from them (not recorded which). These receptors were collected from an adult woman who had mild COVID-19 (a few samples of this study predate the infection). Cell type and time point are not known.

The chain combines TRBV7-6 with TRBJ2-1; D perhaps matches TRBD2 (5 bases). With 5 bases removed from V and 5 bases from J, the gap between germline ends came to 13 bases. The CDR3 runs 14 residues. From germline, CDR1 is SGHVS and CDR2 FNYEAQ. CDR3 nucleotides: TGTGCCAGCAGCCCGGGCCCGGGGAACAATGAGCAGTTCTTC. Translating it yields CASSPGPGNNEQFF. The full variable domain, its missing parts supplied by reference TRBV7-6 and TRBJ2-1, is GAGVSQSPRYKVTKRGQDVALRCDPISGHVSLYWYRQALGQGPEFLTYFNYEAQQDKSGLPNDRFSAERPEGSISTLTIQRTEQRDSAMYRCASSPGPGNNEQFFGPGTRLTVL.

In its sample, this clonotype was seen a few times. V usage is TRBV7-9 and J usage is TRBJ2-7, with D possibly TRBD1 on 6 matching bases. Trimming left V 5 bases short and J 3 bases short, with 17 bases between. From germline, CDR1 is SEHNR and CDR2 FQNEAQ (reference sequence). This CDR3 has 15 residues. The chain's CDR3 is CASSPARGRGYEQYF. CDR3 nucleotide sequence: TGTGCCAGCAGCCCAGCCCGCGGCAGGGGCTACGAGCAGTACTTC.

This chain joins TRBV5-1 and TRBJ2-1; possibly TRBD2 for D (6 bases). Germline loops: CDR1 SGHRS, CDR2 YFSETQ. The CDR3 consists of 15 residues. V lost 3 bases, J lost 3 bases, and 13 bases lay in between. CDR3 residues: CASSSGSLDYNEQFF. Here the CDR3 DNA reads TGCGCCAGCAGCTCCGGGAGTTTAGACTACAATGAGCAGTTCTTC.

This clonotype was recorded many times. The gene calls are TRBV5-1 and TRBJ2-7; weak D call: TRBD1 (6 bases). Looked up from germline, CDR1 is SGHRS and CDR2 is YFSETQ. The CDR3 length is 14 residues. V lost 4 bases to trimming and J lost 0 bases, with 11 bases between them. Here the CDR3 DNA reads TGCGCCAGCAGCGAGGGGGACCGCTCCTACGAGCAGTACTTC. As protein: CASSEGDRSYEQYF.

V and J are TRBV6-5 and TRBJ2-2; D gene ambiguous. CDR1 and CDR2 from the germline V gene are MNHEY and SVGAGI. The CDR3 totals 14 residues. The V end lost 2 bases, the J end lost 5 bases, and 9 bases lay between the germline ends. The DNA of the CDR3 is TGTGCCAGCAGTTACAAACTGTTGACCGGGGAGCTGTTTTTT. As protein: CASSYKLLTGELFF.

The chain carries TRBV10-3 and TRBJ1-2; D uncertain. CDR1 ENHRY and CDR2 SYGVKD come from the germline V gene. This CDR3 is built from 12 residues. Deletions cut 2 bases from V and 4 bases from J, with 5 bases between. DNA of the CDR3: TGTGCCATCAGTGAGCGCAGCTATGGCTACACCTTC. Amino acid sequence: CAISERSYGYTF.

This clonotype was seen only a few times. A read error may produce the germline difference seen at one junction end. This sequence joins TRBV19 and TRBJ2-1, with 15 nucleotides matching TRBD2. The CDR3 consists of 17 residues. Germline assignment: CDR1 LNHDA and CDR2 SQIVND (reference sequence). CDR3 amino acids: CASSRGLAGGPYSEQFF. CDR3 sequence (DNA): TGTGCCAGTAGTCGCGGACTAGCGGGAGGGCCTTACAGTGAGCAGTTCTTC.

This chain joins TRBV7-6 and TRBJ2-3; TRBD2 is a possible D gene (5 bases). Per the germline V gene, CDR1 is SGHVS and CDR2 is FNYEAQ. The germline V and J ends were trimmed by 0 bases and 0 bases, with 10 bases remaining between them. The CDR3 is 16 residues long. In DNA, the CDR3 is TGTGCCAGCAGCTTAGCTCGGACTCCCAGCACAGATACGCAGTATTTT. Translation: CASSLARTPSTDTQYF.